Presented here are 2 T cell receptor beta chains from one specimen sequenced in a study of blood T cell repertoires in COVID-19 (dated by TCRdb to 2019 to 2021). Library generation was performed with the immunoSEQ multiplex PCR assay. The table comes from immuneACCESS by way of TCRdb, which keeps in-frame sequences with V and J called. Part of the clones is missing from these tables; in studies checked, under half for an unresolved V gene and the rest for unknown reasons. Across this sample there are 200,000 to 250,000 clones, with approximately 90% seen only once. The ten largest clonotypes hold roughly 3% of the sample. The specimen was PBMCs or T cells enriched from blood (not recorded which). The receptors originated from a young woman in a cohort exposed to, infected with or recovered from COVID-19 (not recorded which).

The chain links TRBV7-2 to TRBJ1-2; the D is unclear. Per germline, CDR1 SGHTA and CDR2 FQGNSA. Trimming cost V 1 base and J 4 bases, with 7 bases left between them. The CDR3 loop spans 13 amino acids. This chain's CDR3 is CASSLGEAYGYTF. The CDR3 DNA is TGTGCCAGCAGCTTAGGGGAGGCCTATGGCTACACCTTC.

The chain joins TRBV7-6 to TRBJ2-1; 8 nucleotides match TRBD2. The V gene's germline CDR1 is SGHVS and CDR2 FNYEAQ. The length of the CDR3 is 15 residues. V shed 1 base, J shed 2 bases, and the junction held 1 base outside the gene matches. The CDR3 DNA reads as TGTGCCAGCAGCTTAGGAGCGGGAGCCTACAATGAGCAGTTCTTC. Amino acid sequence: CASSLGAGAYNEQFF.